The 23 T cell receptor beta chains reported below all come from one sample, sequenced in a study of blood T cell repertoires in COVID-19. Generated by immunoSEQ multiplex PCR, the TCRdb table keeps only in-frame clones and is missing some. This sample has around 160,000 clones, with approximately 91% found just once. Sequenced material: peripheral blood. These TCRs come from a human donor in a cohort sampled during active COVID-19.

The chain is built from TRBV30 and TRBJ1-1, with D tentatively TRBD1 (5 bases). There are 14 residues in the CDR3. Between the trimmed V and J ends, which lost 3 bases and 4 bases, there was a span of 15 bases. CDR1 is GTSNPN, CDR2 SVGIG, per germline (reference sequence). The CDR3 loop is CAWRVGGGLTEAFF. CDR3 DNA: TGTGCCTGGAGGGTGGGGGGAGGTCTCACTGAAGCTTTCTTT.

The genes are TRBV5-4 and TRBJ2-2; no clear D. V lost 4 bases and J 3 bases, leaving 4 bases between the germline ends. The CDR3 runs 12 residues. Germline lookup yields CDR1 SGHNT and CDR2 YYREEE (reference sequence). CDR3 DNA: TGTGCCAGCAGCCGGGACACCGGGGAGCTGTTTTTT. This codes for CASSRDTGELFF.

The chain combines TRBV20-1 with TRBJ1-2, with 8 bases fitting TRBD1. The germline V gene has CDR1 DFQATT and CDR2 SNEGSKA (reference sequence). There are 12 residues in the CDR3. V lost 6 bases, J lost 8 bases, and 8 bases stayed unmatched. DNA for the CDR3: TGCAGTGCCAGTCAGGGGGCAGGGGGCTACACCTTC. It is translated as CSASQGAGGYTF.

The chain is built from TRBV18 and TRBJ2-1; 8 positions agree with TRBD1. The CDR3 runs 17 residues. CDR1 KGHSH and CDR2 LQKENI come from the germline V gene. J gave up 5 bases and V 1 base, and 10 bases lay outside the gene matches. CDR3 in amino acids: CASSPRTNRGSHNEQFF. DNA for the CDR3: TGTGCCAGCTCACCACGGACTAACAGGGGGTCCCACAATGAGCAGTTCTTC. The full variable domain, its missing parts supplied by reference TRBV18 and TRBJ2-1, is NAGVMQNPRHLVRRRGQEARLRCSPMKGHSHVYWYRQLPEEGLKFMVYLQKENIIDESGMPKERFSAEFPKEGPSILRIQQVVRGDSAAYFCASSPRTNRGSHNEQFFGPGTRLTVL.

This rearrangement joins TRBV19 to TRBJ2-1; D possibly corresponds to TRBD1 (5 bases). The germline V gene encodes CDR1 LNHDA and CDR2 SQIVND (reference sequence). Between the trimmed V and J ends, which lost 7 bases and 9 bases, there was a span of 13 bases. The CDR3 loop spans 12 amino acids. CDR3: CASNRGSGEQFF. CDR3 sequence (DNA): TGTGCCAGTAATAGGGGCTCGGGTGAGCAGTTCTTC.

CDR3 loop: CASSSWASGSSYEQYF. The CDR3 nucleotides are TGCGCCAGCAGCTCTTGGGCTAGCGGGAGCTCCTACGAGCAGTACTTC. The J gene is TRBJ2-7, the V gene TRBV5-1; the match to TRBD2 covers 10 bases. Germline lookup yields CDR1 SGHRS and CDR2 YFSETQ. The CDR3 length is 16 residues. V was clipped by 3 bases and J by 0 bases; unmatched bases: 6.

The chain couples TRBV6-5 to TRBJ2-7; 14 bases align to TRBD2. Germline V CDR1 and CDR2: MNHEY, SVGAGI. The ends lost 10 bases at V and 6 bases at J; junction bases unmatched: 11. This CDR3 is 15 amino acids long. This chain's CDR3 is CAIAMGTSGSREQYF. Here the CDR3 DNA reads TGTGCCATCGCGATGGGGACTAGCGGGAGTCGCGAGCAGTACTTC.

J is TRBJ1-2 and V is TRBV10-2; TRBD1 agrees at 7 bases. CDR3 size: 14 residues. CDR1 and CDR2 (germline): WSHSY, SAAADI. The J segment lost 7 bases and the V segment lost 8 bases, leaving 13 bases of the junction unmatched. The CDR3: CASRASGGTLGYTF. The CDR3 DNA reads TGCGCCAGCCGAGCGTCAGGGGGTACTCTTGGCTACACCTTC.

This clone was observed a single time. The rearrangement joins TRBV15 to TRBJ2-6; a possible D gene is TRBD1 (5 bases). Trimming cost V 4 bases and J 0 bases, with 13 bases left between them. Germline CDR1 LNHNV, CDR2 YYDKDF (reference sequence). The CDR3 covers 17 residues. The CDR3 DNA follows: TGTGCCACCAGCACTCGACAGACTGTCTCTGGGGCCAACGTCCTGACTTTC. Its translation is CATSTRQTVSGANVLTF.

This clone was seen a single time. The DNA of the CDR3 is TGTGCCAGCTCACCTGGTTCGGGACAGAGCCCGAAAGAGACCCAGTACTTC. It codes for CASSPGSGQSPKETQYF. The chain is built from TRBV18 and TRBJ2-5; TRBD1 aligns across 7 bases. In germline, CDR1 is KGHSH, CDR2 LQKENI. The length of the CDR3 is 17 residues. V lost 3 bases and J lost 3; bases outside the gene matches: 13.

This clone was observed a single time. The rearrangement uses TRBV2 and TRBJ2-7; TRBD1 matches 10 bases. The CDR3 covers 14 residues. CDR1 and CDR2 (germline): SNHLY, FYNNEI. V shed 4 bases and J 5 bases; nucleotides not matched to a gene: 5. CDR3 DNA: TGTGCCAGCAGTGCTAAGGGACAGGGGAACGAGCAGTACTTC. It translates to CASSAKGQGNEQYF.

The chain couples TRBV15 to TRBJ1-5; D is undetermined. This CDR3 has 15 amino acids. Trimming removed 0 bases from V and 7 bases from J, with 13 bases in between. CDR1 and CDR2 (germline): LNHNV, YYDKDF (reference sequence). Written as DNA, the CDR3 is TGTGCCACCAGCAGAGAGGCCATGAATATCCAGCCCCAGCATTTT. It yields the protein CATSREAMNIQPQHF.

The rearrangement links TRBV5-4 to TRBJ2-6; no clear D. The germline gives CDR1 SGHNT, CDR2 YYREEE (reference sequence). V lost 2 bases, J lost 4 bases, and 7 bases lay in between. The CDR3 loop spans 14 amino acids. The CDR3 sequence: CASSLKSGANVLTF. The CDR3 DNA follows: TGTGCCAGCAGCTTAAAATCGGGGGCCAACGTCCTGACTTTC.

The V gene is TRBV5-4, the J gene TRBJ1-6; 8 positions match TRBD1. CDR3 length: 14 amino acids. CDR1 and CDR2 from the germline V gene are SGHNT and YYREEE (reference sequence). The V gene end was trimmed by 1 base and the J gene end by 9 bases; junction bases not matched to a gene: 3. The CDR3 DNA reads TGTGCCAGCAGCTTGCAGGGGGCGAGTTCACCCCTCCACTTT. Amino acids: CASSLQGASSPLHF. The variable domain in full, completed from reference TRBV5-4 and TRBJ1-6, reads ETGVTQSPTHLIKTRGQQVTLRCSSQSGHNTVSWYQQALGQGPQFIFQYYREEENGRGNFPPRFSGLQFPNYSSELNVNALELDDSALYLCASSLQGASSPLHFGNGTRLTVT.

This chain uses TRBV7-8 with TRBJ2-2; the match to TRBD2 covers 8 bases. V gave up 5 bases and J gave up 4 bases; unmatched junction bases: 15. This CDR3 has 18 amino acids. Germline loops: CDR1 SGHVS, CDR2 FQNEAQ. The CDR3 bases are TGTGCCAGCAGCCCTGAGGGGGGGGCGGGGGGCCTCACCGGGGAGCTGTTTTTT. Its protein product is CASSPEGGAGGLTGELFF.

The V call is TRBV2, the J call TRBJ2-1; tentative D call: TRBD2 (5 bases). Germline-derived CDR1 and CDR2 are SNHLY and FYNNEI. V was clipped by 3 bases and J by 6 bases, with 15 bases between them. There are 15 residues in the CDR3. The CDR3 DNA is TGTGCCAGCAGTGATTGGCTAGCTTCAGGCAATGAGCAGTTCTTC. This encodes CASSDWLASGNEQFF.

This chain joins TRBV7-3 and TRBJ2-1; 12 nucleotides agree with TRBD1. The CDR3 is 17 residues long. V lost 5 bases to trimming and J lost 6 bases; unmatched junction nucleotides: 11. Germline V CDR1 and CDR2: SGHTA, FQGTGA. The CDR3 reads CASSAIPGTGGSNEQFF. CDR3 in DNA: TGTGCCAGCAGCGCTATCCCCGGGACAGGGGGCTCCAATGAGCAGTTCTTC.

The chain links TRBV4-2 to TRBJ2-5, with TRBD2 matching 8 bases. Looked up from germline, CDR1 is LGHNA and CDR2 is YNFKEQ. The CDR3 covers 17 residues. Trimming took 0 bases from V and 4 from J; bases not matched to a gene: 10. CDR3 residues: CASSQDSSGGVPETQYF. The CDR3 nucleotides read TGTGCCAGCAGCCAAGATTCAAGCGGGGGCGTCCCAGAGACCCAGTACTTC.

The chain recombines TRBV21-1 with TRBJ1-4. TRBV21-1 is designated a pseudogene. CDR3 length: 17 residues. The CDR3 sequence is CASSKVGAGDYNEKLFF. The CDR3 nucleotides read TGTGCCAGCAGCAAAGTTGGGGCAGGGGACTATAATGAAAAACTGTTTTTT.

The chain links TRBV5-1 to TRBJ2-5; the D gene is possibly TRBD1 (6 bases). The ends were cut back, 4 bases at V and 3 bases at J, with 16 bases in the middle. Germline V CDR1 and CDR2: SGHRS, YFSETQ. The CDR3 totals 15 residues. The CDR3 DNA reads as TGCGCCAGCAGCCCGTCGACAGGTTATGAAGAGACCCAGTACTTC. It is translated as CASSPSTGYEETQYF.

The V gene is TRBV10-3, the J gene TRBJ2-3, with D perhaps matching TRBD2 (6 bases). Trimming took 3 bases from V and 6 from J, leaving 13 bases between them. This CDR3 is 14 amino acids long. CDR1 is ENHRY, CDR2 SYGVKD, per germline. CDR3 amino acids: CAISDWGVADTQYF. The CDR3 nucleotides are TGTGCCATCAGTGACTGGGGGGTTGCGGATACGCAGTATTTT.

The chain combines TRBV18 with TRBJ1-3, with 9 bases that match TRBD1. J lost 0 bases, V lost 4 bases, and 10 bases had no gene match. CDR1 is KGHSH, CDR2 LQKENI, per germline. The CDR3 is 18 amino acids. CDR3 coding DNA: TGTGCCAGCTCACGGGACAGGGAAGAGTTGGGCTCTGGAAACACCATATATTTT. This translates into CASSRDREELGSGNTIYF.

The chain uses TRBV18 and TRBJ2-5; TRBD1 matches at 10 bases. This CDR3 contains 12 residues. The ends lost 6 bases at V and 10 bases at J; junction bases unmatched: 5. CDR1 and CDR2 (germline): KGHSH, LQKENI. The CDR3 nucleotides read TGTGCCAGCTCCGTGGGGACAGGGGACCAGTACTTC. As protein: CASSVGTGDQYF.